The source of this T cell receptor beta chain is a study of T cell responses to AZD1222 COVID-19 vaccine. Overall study results and limits: All repertoire sampling was performed exclusively after the peak T cell response. Unmutated variant regions are reportedly targeted by nearly half of spike-specific TCRs.

Points on this clone: Its antigen is not identified.

Using immunoSEQ multiplex PCR, the repertoire was profiled, and TCRdb retains in-frame clones only, with some absent. The sample has 200,000 to 250,000 clones, about 95% seen once. There are 15 residues in the CDR3. Germline V gene sequence: CDR1 SNHLY, CDR2 FYNNEI. V dropped 3 bases and J dropped 4 bases, with 15 bases sitting between them. This rearrangement joins TRBV2 to TRBJ1-1; a weak D match, TRBD1 (6 bases). The material was peripheral blood, obtained 28 days after the second dose of the MenACWY control vaccine. This clonotype originated in an adult who received the MenACWY meningococcal vaccine as a control. CDR3 loop: CASSELRGHATEAFF. CDR3 nucleotide sequence: TGTGCCAGCAGTGAGTTGCGGGGGCACGCCACTGAAGCTTTCTTT. Combining the CDR3 with reference TRBV2 and TRBJ1-1 gives the whole variable domain EPEVTQTPSHQVTQMGQEVILRCVPISNHLYFYWYRQILGQKVEFLVSFYNNEISEKSEIFDDQFSVERPDGSNFTLKIRSTKLEDSAMYFCASSELRGHATEAFFGQGTRLTVV.